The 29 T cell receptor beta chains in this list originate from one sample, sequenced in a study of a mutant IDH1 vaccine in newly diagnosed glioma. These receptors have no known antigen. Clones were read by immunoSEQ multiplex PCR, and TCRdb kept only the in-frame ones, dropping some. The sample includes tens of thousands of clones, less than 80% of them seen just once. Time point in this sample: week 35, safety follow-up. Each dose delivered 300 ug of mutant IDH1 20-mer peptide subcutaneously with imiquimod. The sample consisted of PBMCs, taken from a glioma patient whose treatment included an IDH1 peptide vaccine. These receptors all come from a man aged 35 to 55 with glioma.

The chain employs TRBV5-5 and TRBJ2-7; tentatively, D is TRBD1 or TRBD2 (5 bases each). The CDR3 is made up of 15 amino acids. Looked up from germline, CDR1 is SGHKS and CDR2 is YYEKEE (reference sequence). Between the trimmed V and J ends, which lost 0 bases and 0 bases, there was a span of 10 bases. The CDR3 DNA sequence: TGTGCCAGCAGCTTGGTCGAGGGGAGCTCCTACGAGCAGTACTTC. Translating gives CASSLVEGSSYEQYF.

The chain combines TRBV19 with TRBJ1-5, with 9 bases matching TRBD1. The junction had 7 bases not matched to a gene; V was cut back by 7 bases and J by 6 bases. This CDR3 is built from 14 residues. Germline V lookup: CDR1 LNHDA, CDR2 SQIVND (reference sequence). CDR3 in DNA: TGTGCCAGTACCAAACAGGGGGCTGGTCAGCCCCAGCATTTT. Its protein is CASTKQGAGQPQHF.

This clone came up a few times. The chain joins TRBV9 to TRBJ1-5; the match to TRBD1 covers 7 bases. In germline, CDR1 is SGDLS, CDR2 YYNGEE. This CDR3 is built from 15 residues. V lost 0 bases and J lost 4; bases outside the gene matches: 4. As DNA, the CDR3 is TGTGCCAGCAGCGTAGAGGGGACAGAAAATCAGCCCCAGCATTTT. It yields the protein CASSVEGTENQPQHF.

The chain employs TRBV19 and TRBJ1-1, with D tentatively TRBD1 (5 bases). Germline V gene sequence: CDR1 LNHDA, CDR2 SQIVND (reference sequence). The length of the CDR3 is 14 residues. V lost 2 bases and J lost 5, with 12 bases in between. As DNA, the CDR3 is TGTGCCAGTAGTATACGGGGCTCTTTAACTGAAGCTTTCTTT. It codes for CASSIRGSLTEAFF. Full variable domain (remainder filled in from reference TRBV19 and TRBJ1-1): DGGITQSPKYLFRKEGQNVTLSCEQNLNHDAMYWYRQDPGQGLRLIYYSQIVNDFQKGDIAEGYSVSREKKESFPLTVTSAQKNPTAFYLCASSIRGSLTEAFFGQGTRLTVV.

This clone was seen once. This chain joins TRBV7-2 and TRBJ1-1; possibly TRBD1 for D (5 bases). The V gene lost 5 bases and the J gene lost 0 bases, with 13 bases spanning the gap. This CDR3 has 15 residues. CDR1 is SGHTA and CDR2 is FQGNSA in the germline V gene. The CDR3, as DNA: TGTGCCAGCAGCCCCCTGACAGACTTGAACACTGAAGCTTTCTTT. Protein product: CASSPLTDLNTEAFF.

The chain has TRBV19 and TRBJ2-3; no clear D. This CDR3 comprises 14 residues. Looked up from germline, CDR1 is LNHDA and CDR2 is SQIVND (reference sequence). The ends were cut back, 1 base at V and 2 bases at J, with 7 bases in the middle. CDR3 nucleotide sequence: TGTGCCAGTAGTATAGCGGGTCTCACAGATACGCAGTATTTT. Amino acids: CASSIAGLTDTQYF.

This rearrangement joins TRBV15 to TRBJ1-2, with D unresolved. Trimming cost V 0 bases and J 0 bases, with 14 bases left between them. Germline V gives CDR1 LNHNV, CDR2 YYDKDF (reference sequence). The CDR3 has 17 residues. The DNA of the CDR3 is TGTGCCACCAGCAGAGATCTAGGGCACCTAGCTAACTATGGCTACACCTTC. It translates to CATSRDLGHLANYGYTF.

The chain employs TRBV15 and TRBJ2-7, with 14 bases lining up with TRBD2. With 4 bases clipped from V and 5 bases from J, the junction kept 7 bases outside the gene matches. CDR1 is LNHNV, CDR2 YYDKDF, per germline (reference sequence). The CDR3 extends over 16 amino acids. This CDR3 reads CATSTQGLAGEDEQYF. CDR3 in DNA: TGTGCCACCAGCACCCAGGGACTAGCGGGAGAGGACGAGCAGTACTTC.

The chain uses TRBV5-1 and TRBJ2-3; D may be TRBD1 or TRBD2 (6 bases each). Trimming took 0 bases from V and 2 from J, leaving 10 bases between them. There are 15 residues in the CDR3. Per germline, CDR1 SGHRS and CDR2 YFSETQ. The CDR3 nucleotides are TGCGCCAGCAGCTTGGCTAGGGGGGCCACAGATACGCAGTATTTT. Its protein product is CASSLARGATDTQYF.

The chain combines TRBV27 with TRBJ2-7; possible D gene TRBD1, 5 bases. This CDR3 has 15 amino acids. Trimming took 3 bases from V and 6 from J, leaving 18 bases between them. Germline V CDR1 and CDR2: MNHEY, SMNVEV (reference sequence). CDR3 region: CASSFEIRARVEQYV. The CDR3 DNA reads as TGTGCCAGCAGTTTCGAGATCAGGGCCCGTGTCGAGCAGTACGTC.

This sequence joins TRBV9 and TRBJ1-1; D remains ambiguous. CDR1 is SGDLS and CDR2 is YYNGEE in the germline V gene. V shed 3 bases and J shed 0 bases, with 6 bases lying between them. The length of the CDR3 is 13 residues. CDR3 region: CASSAEMNTEAFF. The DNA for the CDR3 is TGTGCCAGCAGCGCGGAAATGAACACTGAAGCTTTCTTT.

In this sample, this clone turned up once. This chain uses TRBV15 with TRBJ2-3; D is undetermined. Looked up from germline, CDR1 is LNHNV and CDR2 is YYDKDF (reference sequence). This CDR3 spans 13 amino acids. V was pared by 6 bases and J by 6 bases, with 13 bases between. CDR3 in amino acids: CATSPFVVDTQYF. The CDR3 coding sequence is TGTGCCACCAGTCCTTTCGTCGTGGATACGCAGTATTTT. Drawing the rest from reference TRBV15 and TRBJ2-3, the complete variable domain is DAMVIQNPRYQVTQFGKPVTLSCSQTLNHNVMYWYQQKSSQAPKLLFHYYDKDFNNEADTPDNFQSRRPNTSFCFLDIRSPGLGDTAMYLCATSPFVVDTQYFGPGTRLTVL.

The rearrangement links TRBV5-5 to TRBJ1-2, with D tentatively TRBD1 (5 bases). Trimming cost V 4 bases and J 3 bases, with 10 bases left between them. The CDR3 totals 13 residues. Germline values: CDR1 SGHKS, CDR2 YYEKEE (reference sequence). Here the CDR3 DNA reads TGTGCCAGCAGCCGGGACGGACACTATGGCTACACCTTC. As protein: CASSRDGHYGYTF. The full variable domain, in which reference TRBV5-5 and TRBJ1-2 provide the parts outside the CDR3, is DAGVTQSPTHLIKTRGQQVTLRCSPISGHKSVSWYQQVLGQGPQFIFQYYEKEERGRGNFPDRFSARQFPNYSSELNVNALLLGDSALYLCASSRDGHYGYTFGSGTRLTVV.

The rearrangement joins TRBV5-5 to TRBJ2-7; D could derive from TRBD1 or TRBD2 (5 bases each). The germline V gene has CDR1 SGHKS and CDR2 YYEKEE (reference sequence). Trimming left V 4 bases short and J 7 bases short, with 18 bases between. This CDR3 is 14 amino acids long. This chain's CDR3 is CASSLLGPSGEQYF. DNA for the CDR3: TGTGCCAGCAGCCTCCTGGGACCGTCGGGGGAGCAGTACTTC.

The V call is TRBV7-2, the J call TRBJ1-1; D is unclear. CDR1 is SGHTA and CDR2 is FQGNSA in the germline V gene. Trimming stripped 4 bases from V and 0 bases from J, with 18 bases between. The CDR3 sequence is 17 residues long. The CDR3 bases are TGTGCCAGCAGCTCTACGGGAAGCGGACGGCTGAACACTGAAGCTTTCTTT. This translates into CASSSTGSGRLNTEAFF.

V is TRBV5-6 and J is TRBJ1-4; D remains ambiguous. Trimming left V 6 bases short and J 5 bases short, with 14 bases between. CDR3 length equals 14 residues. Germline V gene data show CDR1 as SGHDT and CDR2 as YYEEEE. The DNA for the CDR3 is TGTGCCAGCACCAAGGCGGCGGGGAATGAAAAACTGTTTTTT. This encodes CASTKAAGNEKLFF.

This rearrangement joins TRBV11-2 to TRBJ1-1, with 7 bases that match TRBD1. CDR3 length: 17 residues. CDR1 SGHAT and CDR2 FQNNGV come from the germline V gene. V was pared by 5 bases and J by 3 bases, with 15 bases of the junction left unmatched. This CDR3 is CASSLKGGRTGDTEAFF. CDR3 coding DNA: TGTGCCAGCAGCCTTAAAGGGGGGAGGACAGGAGACACTGAAGCTTTCTTT.

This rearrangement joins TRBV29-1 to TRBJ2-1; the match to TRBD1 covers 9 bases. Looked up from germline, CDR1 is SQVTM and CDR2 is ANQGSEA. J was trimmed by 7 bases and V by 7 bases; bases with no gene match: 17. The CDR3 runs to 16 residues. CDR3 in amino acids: CSAHPGTGKARNEQFF. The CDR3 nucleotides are TGCAGCGCTCACCCCGGGACAGGGAAAGCCCGGAATGAGCAGTTCTTC.

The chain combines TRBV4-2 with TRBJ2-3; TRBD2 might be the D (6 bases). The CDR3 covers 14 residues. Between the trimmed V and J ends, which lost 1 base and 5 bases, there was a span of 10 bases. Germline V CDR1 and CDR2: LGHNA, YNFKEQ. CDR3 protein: CASSQGGTGDTQYF. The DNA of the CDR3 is TGTGCCAGCAGCCAAGGCGGGACGGGAGATACGCAGTATTTT.

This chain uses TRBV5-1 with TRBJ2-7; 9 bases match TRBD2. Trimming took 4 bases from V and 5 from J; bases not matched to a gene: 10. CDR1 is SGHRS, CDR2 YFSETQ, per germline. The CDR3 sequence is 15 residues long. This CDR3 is CASSVTSGEGHEQYF. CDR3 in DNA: TGCGCCAGCAGCGTGACTAGCGGAGAGGGGCACGAGCAGTACTTC.

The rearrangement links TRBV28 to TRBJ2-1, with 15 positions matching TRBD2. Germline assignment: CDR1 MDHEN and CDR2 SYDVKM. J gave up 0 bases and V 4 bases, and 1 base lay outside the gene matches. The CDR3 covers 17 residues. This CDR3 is CASSWTSGRASYNEQFF. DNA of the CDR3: TGTGCCAGCAGTTGGACTAGCGGGAGGGCCTCCTACAATGAGCAGTTCTTC.

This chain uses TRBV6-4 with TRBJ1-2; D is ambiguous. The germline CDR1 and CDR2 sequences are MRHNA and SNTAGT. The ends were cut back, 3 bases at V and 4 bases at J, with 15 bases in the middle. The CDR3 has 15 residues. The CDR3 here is CASSEEGMSGYGYTF. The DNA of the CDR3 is TGTGCCAGCAGTGAAGAGGGAATGAGTGGCTATGGCTACACCTTC.

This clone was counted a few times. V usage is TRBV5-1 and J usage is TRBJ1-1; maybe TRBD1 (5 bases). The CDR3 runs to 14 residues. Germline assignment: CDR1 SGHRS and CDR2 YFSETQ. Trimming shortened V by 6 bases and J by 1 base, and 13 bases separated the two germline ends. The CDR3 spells CASNTDTENTEAFF. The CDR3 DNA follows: TGCGCCAGCAACACGGACACGGAGAACACTGAAGCTTTCTTT. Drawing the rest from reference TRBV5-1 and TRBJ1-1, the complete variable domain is KAGVTQTPRYLIKTRGQQVTLSCSPISGHRSVSWYQQTPGQGLQFLFEYFSETQRNKGNFPGRFSGRQFSNSRSEMNVSTLELGDSALYLCASNTDTENTEAFFGQGTRLTVV.

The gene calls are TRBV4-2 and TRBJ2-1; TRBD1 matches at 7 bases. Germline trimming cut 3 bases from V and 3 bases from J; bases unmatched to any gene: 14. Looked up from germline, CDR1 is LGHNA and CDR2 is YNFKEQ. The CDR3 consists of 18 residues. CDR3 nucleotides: TGTGCCAGCAGCCAGGGGGACAGACAGTCTCTTGTCTACAATGAGCAGTTCTTC. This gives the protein CASSQGDRQSLVYNEQFF.

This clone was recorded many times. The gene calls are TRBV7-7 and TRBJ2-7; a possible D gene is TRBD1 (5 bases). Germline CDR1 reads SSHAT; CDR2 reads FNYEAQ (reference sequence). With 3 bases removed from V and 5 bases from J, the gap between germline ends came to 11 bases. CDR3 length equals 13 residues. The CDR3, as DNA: TGTGCCAGCAGCTTGTCCGACAGCCACGAGCAGTACTTC. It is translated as CASSLSDSHEQYF.

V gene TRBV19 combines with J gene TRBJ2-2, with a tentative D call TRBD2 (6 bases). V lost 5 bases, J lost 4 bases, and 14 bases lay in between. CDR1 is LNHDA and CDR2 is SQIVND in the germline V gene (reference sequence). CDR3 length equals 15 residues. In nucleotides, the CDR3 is TGTGCCAGTAGTCCCACTAGCATCGGCACCGGGGAGCTGTTTTTT. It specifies CASSPTSIGTGELFF.

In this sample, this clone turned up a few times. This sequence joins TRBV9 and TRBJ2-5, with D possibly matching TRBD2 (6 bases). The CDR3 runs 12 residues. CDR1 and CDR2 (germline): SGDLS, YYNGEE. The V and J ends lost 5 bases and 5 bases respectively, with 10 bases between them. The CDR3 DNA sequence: TGTGCCAGCAGTGCTCGGGGGGAGACCCAGTACTTC. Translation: CASSARGETQYF.

CDR3 in amino acids: CASSYVYRAQETQYF. CDR3 DNA sequence: TGTGCCAGCAGTTACGTTTACAGGGCCCAAGAGACCCAGTACTTC. The rearrangement links TRBV6-6 to TRBJ2-5; a weak D match, TRBD1 (6 bases). Per the germline V gene, CDR1 is MNHNY and CDR2 is SVGAGI (reference sequence). This CDR3 is 15 amino acids long. The V end lost 2 bases, the J end lost 1 base, and 11 bases lay between the germline ends.

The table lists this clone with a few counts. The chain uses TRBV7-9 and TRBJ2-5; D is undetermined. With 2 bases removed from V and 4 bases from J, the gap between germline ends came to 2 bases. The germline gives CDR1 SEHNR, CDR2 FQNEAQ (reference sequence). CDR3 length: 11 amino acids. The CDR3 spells CASSLIETQYF. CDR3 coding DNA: TGTGCCAGCAGCTTAATAGAGACCCAGTACTTC.